Presented here are 10 T cell receptor beta chains from one specimen sequenced in a study of CD8 T cells in ankylosing spondylitis. TCRdb used MiXCR to reprocess the 5' RACE reads, holding one entry per CDR3 protein. In the table there are over 75,000 distinct CDR3 sequences, around 10% of which are singletons. Sequencing input: blood, either unsorted or a sorted T cell fraction (not recorded which). The receptors originated from a male donor with ankylosing spondylitis or in good health (not recorded which).

The genes are TRBV20-1 and TRBJ2-1; 11 positions match TRBD2. V shed 2 bases and J 7 bases; nucleotides not matched to a gene: 10. This CDR3 comprises 16 residues. Per the germline V gene, CDR1 is DFQATT and CDR2 is SNEGSKA (reference sequence). Written as DNA, the CDR3 is TGCAGTGCTAGACGACCTGGACTAGCGGGTTTAAATGAGCAGTTCTTC. The encoded protein is CSARRPGLAGLNEQFF.

There are many counts of this clonotype. V gene TRBV20-1 combines with J gene TRBJ2-3; 10 bases map to TRBD1. The V and J ends lost 1 base and 1 base, in that order; junction bases with no gene match: 11. This CDR3 spans 18 amino acids. Germline V gene lookup returns CDR1 DFQATT and CDR2 SNEGSKA (reference sequence). The CDR3: CSARVVGSGTGGTDTQYF. CDR3 in DNA: TGCAGTGCTAGAGTCGTGGGGTCCGGGACAGGGGGCACAGATACGCAGTATTTT.

This clonotype was counted many times. The chain is built from TRBV5-1 and TRBJ2-1; 9 nucleotides align to TRBD2. The CDR3 consists of 15 residues. Germline V gene data show CDR1 as SGHRS and CDR2 as YFSETQ. Losses at the gene ends were 4 bases for V and 7 bases for J; bases not matched to a gene: 9. The CDR3: CASSPDAGGSNEQFF. The CDR3 DNA sequence: TGCGCCAGCAGCCCGGACGCGGGGGGGTCTAATGAGCAGTTCTTC.

There are many counts of this clonotype. The chain joins TRBV20-1 to TRBJ2-5; a possible D gene is TRBD2 (6 bases). The V and J ends lost 5 bases and 1 base respectively, with 8 bases between them. The CDR3 extends over 12 amino acids. Germline CDR1 is DFQATT and CDR2 is SNEGSKA (reference sequence). DNA for the CDR3: TGCAGTGCTTTACTAGCCCAAGAGACCCAGTACTTC. Translated, it gives CSALLAQETQYF.

The rearrangement joins TRBV28 to TRBJ2-5; weak D call: TRBD2 (5 bases). V was cut by 5 bases and J by 1 base, with 14 bases left in between. Germline V gives CDR1 MDHEN, CDR2 SYDVKM. CDR3 length equals 15 residues. The CDR3 nucleotides read TGTGCCAGCAGTCCGAGGCGGGTTTTCCAAGAGACCCAGTACTTC. It translates to CASSPRRVFQETQYF.

At least ten counts were recorded for this clonotype. V is TRBV12-3 or TRBV12-4 and J is TRBJ2-1; D could derive from TRBD1 or TRBD2 (5 bases each). CDR3 length: 12 amino acids. Trimming cost V 3 bases and J 12 bases, with 12 bases left between them. In DNA, the CDR3 is TGTGCCAGCAGTTTTGGCCGTGGGGGGCAGTTCTTC. Translation gives CASSFGRGGQFF.

The table lists this clonotype with many counts. The V gene is TRBV5-1, the J gene TRBJ2-2, with D hard to call. V lost 4 bases and J 0 bases, leaving 7 bases between the germline ends. There are 14 residues in the CDR3. The germline gives CDR1 SGHRS, CDR2 YFSETQ. The CDR3 DNA reads TGCGCCAGCAGCGCAAGTTCGAACACCGGGGAGCTGTTTTTT. This translates into CASSASSNTGELFF.

This clonotype was counted ten times or more. The chain employs TRBV18 and TRBJ2-3, with 8 bases aligning to TRBD2. There are 16 residues in the CDR3. V dropped 2 bases and J dropped 0; count of bases not matched to a gene: 4. CDR1 KGHSH and CDR2 LQKENI come from the germline V gene. This chain's CDR3 is CASSPFPSGSTDTQYF. Written as DNA, the CDR3 is TGTGCCAGCTCACCATTCCCTAGCGGGAGCACAGATACGCAGTATTTT. The full variable domain, with the rest looked up from reference TRBV18 and TRBJ2-3, is NAGVMQNPRHLVRRRGQEARLRCSPMKGHSHVYWYRQLPEEGLKFMVYLQKENIIDESGMPKERFSAEFPKEGPSILRIQQVVRGDSAAYFCASSPFPSGSTDTQYFGPGTRLTVL.

CDR3 in amino acids: CASSLKVEQFF. The CDR3 nucleotides read TGTGCCAGCAGCTTAAAGGTTGAGCAGTTCTTC. This chain joins TRBV7-8 and TRBJ2-1; no firm D call. Germline V gene data show CDR1 as SGHVS and CDR2 as FQNEAQ. Trimming took 2 bases from V and 9 from J, leaving 5 bases between them. This CDR3 is built from 11 residues.

This clonotype occurred many times. This chain joins TRBV7-3 and TRBJ2-1; 7 bases are a match to TRBD2. Germline V lookup: CDR1 SGHTA, CDR2 FQGTGA. Trimming cost V 4 bases and J 2 bases; bases outside gene matches: 5. The CDR3 runs to 15 residues. The CDR3 loop is CASSSRGVTYNEQFF. The CDR3 DNA sequence: TGTGCCAGCAGCTCTCGGGGGGTTACCTACAATGAGCAGTTCTTC.